The clone carrying this T cell receptor (beta chain) was counted many times. The data stem from a study of CD8+CD57+ T cells in acquired aplastic anemia. Template material for TCR beta VDJ and CDR3 profiling consisted of genomic DNA. TCRdb re-analysed the reads in MiXCR, keeping a single row per CDR3 protein. Among approximately 130,000 distinct CDR3 sequences listed, nearly 40% were seen once. Individuals selected for sequencing had exhibited CD8+CD57+ cell expansion on flow cytometry. Patients were treatment-naive when blood was sampled. The ends were cut back, 5 bases at V and 6 bases at J, with 11 bases in the middle. CDR1 and CDR2 (germline): SEHNR, FQNEAQ (reference sequence). This CDR3 spans 13 amino acids.

This rearrangement joins TRBV7-9 to TRBJ1-5, with a weak D call TRBD1 (6 bases). Input material: sorted CD4+, CD8+, or CD8+CD57+ T cells (not recorded which) from PBMCs. The sequence derives from a human donor with aplastic anemia. CDR3 amino acids: CASSVDRSQPQHF. Written as DNA, the CDR3 is TGTGCCAGCAGCGTAGACAGGAGTCAGCCCCAGCATTTT.